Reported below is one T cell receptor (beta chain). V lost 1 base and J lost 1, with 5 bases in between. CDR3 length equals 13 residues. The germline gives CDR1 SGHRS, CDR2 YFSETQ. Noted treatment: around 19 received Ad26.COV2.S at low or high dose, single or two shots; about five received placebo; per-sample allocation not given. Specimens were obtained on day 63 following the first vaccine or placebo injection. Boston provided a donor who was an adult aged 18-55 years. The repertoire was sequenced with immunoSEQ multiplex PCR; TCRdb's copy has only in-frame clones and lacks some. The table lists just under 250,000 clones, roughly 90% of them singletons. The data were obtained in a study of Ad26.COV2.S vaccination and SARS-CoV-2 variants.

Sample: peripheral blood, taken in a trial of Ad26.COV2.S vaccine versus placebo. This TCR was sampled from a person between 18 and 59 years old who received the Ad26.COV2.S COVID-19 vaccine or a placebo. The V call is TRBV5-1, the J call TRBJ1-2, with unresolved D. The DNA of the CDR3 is TGCGCCAGCAGCTTGAATTTTAACTATGGCTACACCTTC. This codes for CASSLNFNYGYTF.